Listed below are T cell receptor beta chains from one sample, sequenced in a study of graft-versus-host responses after intestinal transplantation. For these receptors, no antigen is known. The table came from immunoSEQ multiplex PCR; TCRdb's copy has only in-frame clones and leaves some out. The sample lists roughly 96,000 clones; around nine tenths were seen once. The specimen was unstimulated CD8+ T cells sorted from spleen or lymph node cells, collected before intestinal transplant. The receptors come from a human donor who received an intestinal transplant. Each CDR3 is given with its conserved first and last residue. D genes are given only for firm matches. The size of a clone is reported for some rows only, either as once, few or many, or as a class for expanded clones.

D gene	V gene	CDR3 length	J gene	clone size	CDR3 protein	CDR3 DNA
TRBD1	TRBV30	14	TRBJ1-1	.	CAWSIGTVHTEAFF	TGTGCCTGGAGTATAGGGACAGTGCACACTGAAGCTTTCTTT
TRBD2	TRBV30	11	TRBJ2-1	.	CACGGYNEQFF	TGTGCATGCGGGGGCTACAATGAGCAGTTCTTC
TRBD1	TRBV27	12	TRBJ1-2	once	CASGGQGNGYTF	TGTGCCAGCGGCGGACAGGGGAACGGCTACACCTTC
.	TRBV30	13	TRBJ2-7	.	CAWSPGISYEQYF	TGTGCCTGGAGTCCCGGGATCTCCTACGAGCAGTACTTC
.	TRBV19	15	TRBJ2-3	.	CASSIGALGTDTQYF	TGTGCCAGTAGTATAGGGGCGCTCGGCACAGATACGCAGTATTTT
.	TRBV7-9	12	TRBJ2-1	.	CASSSYLNEQFF	TGTGCCAGCAGCTCCTACCTAAATGAGCAGTTCTTC
TRBD1	TRBV28	16	TRBJ2-7	once	CASSPRDRDGPYEQYF	TGTGCCAGCAGTCCCCGGGACAGGGATGGTCCCTACGAGCAGTACTTC
.	TRBV10-3	17	TRBJ1-4	.	CAISETGLEIGYEKLFF	TGTGCCATCAGTGAGACAGGGTTAGAAATTGGCTATGAAAAACTGTTTTTT
.	TRBV6-1	14	TRBJ2-7	.	CASMIRFPSSEQYF	TGTGCCAGCATGATCAGGTTCCCTTCGAGCGAGCAGTACTTC
TRBD1	TRBV5-1	15	TRBJ1-1	.	CASSLEGAPGTEAFF	TGCGCCAGCAGCTTGGAGGGGGCGCCGGGAACTGAAGCTTTCTTT
TRBD2	TRBV5-1	19	TRBJ2-3	.	CASSRGQRLAGTLADTQYF	TGCGCCAGCAGTCGGGGACAGCGACTAGCGGGTACCCTCGCAGATACGCAGTATTTT
.	TRBV19	14	TRBJ1-4	.	CASSTGQPNEKLFF	TGTGCCAGTAGTACCGGACAACCCAATGAAAAACTGTTTTTT
TRBD2	TRBV10-3	16	TRBJ2-1	.	CAIRGTSGSSYNEQFF	TGTGCCATCAGGGGGACTAGCGGGAGCTCCTACAATGAGCAGTTCTTC
.	TRBV29-1	13	TRBJ2-7	.	CSVDAGQSYEQYF	TGCAGCGTTGACGCGGGACAGTCCTACGAGCAGTACTTC
.	TRBV6-1	14	TRBJ2-7	.	CASRAKDSSYEQYF	TGTGCCAGCAGAGCAAAGGACAGCTCCTACGAGCAGTACTTC
.	TRBV29-1	13	TRBJ2-5	once	CRTYLARGETQYF	TGCAGGACCTATTTAGCGCGTGGAGAGACCCAGTACTTC
.	TRBV7-3	15	TRBJ2-3	few	CASSPRAGSTDTQYF	TGTGCCAGCAGCCCCCGGGCGGGTTCCACAGATACGCAGTATTTT
TRBD2	TRBV5-5	16	TRBJ2-7	.	CASSSLAGSPPDEQYF	TGTGCCAGCAGCTCACTAGCGGGGAGCCCCCCGGACGAGCAGTACTTC
TRBD2	TRBV4-3	16	TRBJ2-2	.	CASSQDTGGRSGELFF	TGCGCCAGCAGCCAAGATACGGGCGGGAGGTCCGGGGAGCTGTTTTTT
.	TRBV14	14	TRBJ1-1	.	CASSQDGGYTEAFF	TGTGCCAGCAGCCAGGACGGGGGGTACACTGAAGCTTTCTTT
TRBD1	TRBV10-1	17	TRBJ1-6	.	CASSEPGQGSMHSPLHF	TGCGCCAGCAGTGAACCGGGACAGGGGTCTATGCATTCACCCCTCCACTTT
.	TRBV28	13	TRBJ2-7	.	CASSLWGTYEQYF	TGTGCCAGCAGTTTATGGGGCACGTACGAGCAGTACTTC
TRBD1	TRBV4-3	13	TRBJ2-7	.	CASGQGISYEQYF	TGCGCCAGCGGACAGGGGATCTCCTACGAGCAGTACTTC
.	TRBV19	14	TRBJ2-1	.	CASSIDQTYNEQFF	TGTGCCAGTAGTATAGATCAGACTTACAATGAGCAGTTCTTC
TRBD2	TRBV7-6	18	TRBJ2-5	.	CASSSPIGLAQIQETQYF	TGTGCCAGCAGCTCCCCGATAGGACTAGCGCAGATTCAAGAGACCCAGTACTTC
TRBD2	TRBV4-1	16	TRBJ2-1	.	CASSQDFSGRGNEQFF	TGCGCCAGCAGCCAAGATTTCAGCGGGAGGGGCAATGAGCAGTTCTTC
TRBD2	TRBV7-9	18	TRBJ2-3	.	CASSPSSGLAGDSDTQYF	TGTGCCAGCAGCCCGAGCTCAGGACTAGCGGGAGATTCAGATACGCAGTATTTT
.	TRBV7-6	14	TRBJ1-1	.	CASSLRASNTEAFF	TGTGCCAGCAGCTTAAGAGCTTCAAACACTGAAGCTTTCTTT
TRBD2	TRBV7-8	15	TRBJ2-3	.	CASSGGGADTDTQYF	TGTGCCAGCAGCGGCGGGGGGGCCGACACAGATACGCAGTATTTT
TRBD1	TRBV10-3	15	TRBJ2-1	.	CATGGGTGASNEQFF	TGTGCCACCGGGGGGGGGACAGGGGCTTCCAATGAGCAGTTCTTC
.	TRBV7-9	13	TRBJ1-2	.	CASSFAENYGYTF	TGTGCCAGCAGCTTCGCAGAAAACTATGGCTACACCTTC
TRBD2	TRBV28	15	TRBJ2-7	.	CASSNAPSGVYEQYF	TGTGCCAGCAGCAACGCCCCTAGCGGGGTGTACGAGCAGTACTTC
TRBD1	TRBV19	14	TRBJ1-3	.	CARRTGTGINTIYF	TGTGCCAGACGAACCGGGACAGGGATAAACACCATATATTTT
.	TRBV4-1	16	TRBJ2-2	.	CASSSVTVTNTGELFF	TGCGCCAGCAGCTCAGTCACCGTAACGAACACCGGGGAGCTGTTTTTT
TRBD1	TRBV5-1	18	TRBJ1-1	once	CASSLGTRQGAGVTEAFF	TGCGCCAGCAGCTTGGGAACAAGACAGGGGGCTGGAGTCACTGAAGCTTTCTTT
TRBD1	TRBV19	20	TRBJ1-5	.	CASSIDWTGTGAFRNQPQHF	TGTGCCAGTAGTATAGATTGGACCGGGACAGGGGCCTTTCGCAATCAGCCCCAGCATTTT
TRBD1	TRBV6-5	14	TRBJ2-5	.	CASSPDRGQETQYF	TGTGCCAGCAGTCCGGACAGGGGGCAGGAGACCCAGTACTTC
.	TRBV4-1	19	TRBJ2-5	.	CASSQEASSGTLAFRTQYF	TGCGCCAGCAGCCAAGAGGCGTCCTCGGGGACTCTGGCGTTTCGGACCCAGTACTTC
.	TRBV5-6	16	TRBJ2-5	.	CASSLAQGGGQETQYF	TGTGCCAGCAGCTTGGCCCAGGGAGGGGGCCAAGAGACCCAGTACTTC
TRBD2	TRBV7-9	17	TRBJ2-2	.	CVCGGAPSFANTGELFF	TGTGTATGCGGGGGGGCACCCTCTTTCGCGAACACCGGGGAGCTGTTTTTT
.	TRBV7-9	14	TRBJ2-7	.	CASRNDGSSYEQYF	TGTGCCAGCAGGAATGACGGGAGCTCCTACGAGCAGTACTTC
TRBD1	TRBV11-2	17	TRBJ2-7	.	CASSLAPTYNRGDEQYF	TGTGCCAGCAGCTTAGCCCCCACTTATAACAGGGGCGACGAGCAGTACTTC
TRBD2	TRBV5-1	17	TRBJ2-1	once	CASSLEVAGGAYNEQFF	TGCGCCAGCAGCTTGGAGGTAGCGGGGGGGGCCTACAATGAGCAGTTCTTC
.	TRBV6-1	12	TRBJ1-1	.	CASSEQGTEAFF	TGTGCCAGCAGTGAACAGGGCACTGAAGCTTTCTTT
.	TRBV20-1	11	TRBJ1-2	.	CSAKTGGGYTF	TGCAGTGCTAAGACAGGTGGCGGCTACACCTTC
.	TRBV4-1	17	TRBJ2-7	.	CASSQEQVGRRSYEQYF	TGCGCCAGCAGCCAAGAACAGGTCGGACGACGATCCTACGAGCAGTACTTC
.	TRBV27	11	TRBJ2-1	.	CASSFGVGEFF	TGTGCCAGCAGTTTTGGGGTAGGGGAGTTCTTC
.	TRBV27	14	TRBJ2-7	.	CASSPLGPSYEQYF	TGTGCCAGCAGCCCCCTCGGTCCCTCCTACGAGCAGTACTTC
.	TRBV7-9	15	TRBJ1-4	.	CASSLGPRGNEKLFF	TGTGCCAGCAGCTTAGGGCCTAGGGGGAATGAAAAACTGTTTTTT
TRBD1	TRBV30	13	TRBJ2-7	.	CAWTPGQGHEQYF	TGTGCCTGGACGCCGGGACAGGGGCACGAGCAGTACTTC
TRBD2	TRBV5-1	15	TRBJ2-1	.	CASSPYNGGAWEQFF	TGCGCCAGCAGCCCCTACAACGGGGGGGCCTGGGAGCAGTTCTTC
.	TRBV27	13	TRBJ2-3	once	CASSPLSTDTQYF	TGTGCCAGCAGTCCCCTGAGCACAGATACGCAGTATTTT
TRBD1	TRBV6-1	16	TRBJ1-5	.	CASSEPGTGGNQPQHF	TGTGCCAGCAGTGAACCTGGGACAGGGGGCAATCAGCCCCAGCATTTT
.	TRBV5-1	13	TRBJ2-5	.	CASSPGTPKTQYF	TGCGCCAGCAGCCCTGGGACACCGAAGACCCAGTACTTC
.	TRBV7-2	16	TRBJ2-6	.	CASSREEGSGANVLTF	TGTGCCAGCAGCCGCGAGGAGGGCTCTGGGGCCAACGTCCTGACTTTC
TRBD1	TRBV7-9	15	TRBJ1-2	.	CASSPTGGRNYGYTF	TGTGCCAGCAGCCCCACAGGGGGCCGTAACTATGGCTACACCTTC
.	TRBV2	12	TRBJ1-2	.	CAIRPGNYDYTF	TGTGCCATCCGACCCGGGAACTATGACTACACCTTC
TRBD2	TRBV4-1	16	TRBJ2-1	.	CASSQGEASGRNEQFF	TGCGCCAGCAGCCAAGGGGAGGCTAGCGGGAGGAATGAGCAGTTCTTC
TRBD1	TRBV7-8	18	TRBJ2-2	.	CASSRIWDREGDTGELFF	TGTGCCAGCAGCCGAATCTGGGACAGGGAGGGGGACACCGGGGAGCTGTTTTTT
TRBD1	TRBV4-3	16	TRBJ2-7	.	CASSQDRAGGSYEQYF	TGCGCCAGCAGCCAAGATCGGGCAGGGGGCTCCTACGAGCAGTACTTC